The 18 T cell receptor beta chains listed next were all sequenced from one sample in a study of cytomegalovirus exposure and HLA in healthy donors. It was with 60 Vbeta and 13 Jbeta primers that the PCR ran. Only in-frame clones appear in the TCRdb table, and some are missing; sequencing was by immunoSEQ multiplex PCR. This sample contains about 160,000 clones. The specimen was PBMCs. The receptors were gathered from a man aged 25-40 years in good health and CMV-seronegative.

The rearrangement links TRBV5-1 to TRBJ2-3; weak D call: TRBD2 (5 bases). The germline V and J ends were trimmed by 7 bases and 1 base, with 13 bases remaining between them. Germline-derived CDR1 and CDR2 are SGHRS and YFSETQ. This CDR3 spans 14 amino acids. This chain's CDR3 is CASAGERRTDTQYF. The CDR3, as DNA: TGCGCCAGCGCTGGGGAGCGTCGCACAGATACGCAGTATTTT.

This chain's CDR3 is CASSFPRPSGELFF. The CDR3 DNA sequence: TGTGCCAGCAGCTTTCCCAGGCCATCCGGGGAGCTGTTTTTT. The rearrangement joins TRBV7-2 to TRBJ2-2; D ambiguous. Per germline, CDR1 SGHTA and CDR2 FQGNSA. V shed 3 bases and J shed 6 bases, with 11 bases lying between them. CDR3 length: 14 amino acids.

The gene calls are TRBV7-9 and TRBJ2-1, with TRBD1 identical over 7 bases. V shed 5 bases, J shed 4 bases, and the junction held 11 bases outside the gene matches. The CDR3 extends over 16 amino acids. CDR1 and CDR2 (germline): SEHNR, FQNEAQ (reference sequence). The CDR3 sequence: CASSLPWDSRYNEQFF. As DNA, the CDR3 is TGTGCCAGCAGCCTTCCGTGGGACAGCCGGTACAATGAGCAGTTCTTC.

This chain connects TRBV7-2 to TRBJ2-3, with D uncertain. Deletions cut 4 bases from V and 4 bases from J, with 9 bases between. Looked up from germline, CDR1 is SGHTA and CDR2 is FQGNSA. CDR3 size: 13 residues. The CDR3 DNA follows: TGTGCCAGCAGCTCTCTGGGCCCAGATACGCAGTATTTT. Its protein is CASSSLGPDTQYF.

This chain links TRBV7-9 with TRBJ1-1; the match to TRBD1 covers 7 bases. This CDR3 is 13 amino acids long. V was clipped by 3 bases and J by 6 bases; unmatched bases: 4. Germline CDR1 SEHNR, CDR2 FQNEAQ (reference sequence). The CDR3 protein is CASSFIGGPEAFF. Written as DNA, the CDR3 is TGTGCCAGCAGCTTCATAGGGGGCCCTGAAGCTTTCTTT.

CDR3 protein: CASSLTFASGVNEQFF. The CDR3 bases are TGTGCCAGCAGCTTAACGTTCGCTAGCGGAGTTAATGAGCAGTTCTTC. The chain recombines TRBV7-3 with TRBJ2-1, with 7 bases fitting TRBD2. Trimming removed 0 bases from V and 7 bases from J; junction bases left unmatched: 9. This CDR3 has 16 amino acids. Germline V gene lookup returns CDR1 SGHTA and CDR2 FQGTGA.

The J gene is TRBJ2-1, the V gene TRBV7-2; D might be TRBD2 (5 bases). The CDR3 is made up of 13 amino acids. Trimming removed 4 bases at V and 8 bases at J, with 12 bases between. Germline V gives CDR1 SGHTA, CDR2 FQGNSA. CDR3 DNA sequence: TGTGCCAGCAGCTCCCGTTGGCGGGATGAGCAGTTCTTC. Translation: CASSSRWRDEQFF.

CDR3 loop: CASSQGGTAYEQYF. The DNA for the CDR3 is TGTGCCAGCAGCCAGGGGGGAACCGCCTACGAGCAGTACTTC. V gene TRBV7-3 combines with J gene TRBJ2-7; a weak D match, TRBD1 (7 bases). Germline V lookup: CDR1 SGHTA, CDR2 FQGTGA. The CDR3 loop spans 14 amino acids. Trimming took 5 bases from V and 2 from J, leaving 13 bases between them.

This chain links TRBV28 with TRBJ2-6, with TRBD2 matching 13 bases. From germline, CDR1 is MDHEN and CDR2 SYDVKM. J gave up 1 base and V 8 bases, and 2 bases lay outside the gene matches. CDR3 length: 16 residues. The CDR3 protein is CASRTSGSSGANVLTF. The CDR3 DNA reads as TGTGCCAGCCGGACTAGCGGGAGTTCTGGGGCCAACGTCCTGACTTTC.

V is TRBV7-2 and J is TRBJ1-5, with D perhaps matching TRBD1 (5 bases). V was clipped by 4 bases and J by 3 bases, with 10 bases between them. The CDR3 spans 14 residues. CDR1 and CDR2 (germline): SGHTA, FQGNSA. CDR3 in amino acids: CASSSRAANQPQHF. The CDR3 DNA reads as TGTGCCAGCAGCTCCAGGGCCGCCAATCAGCCCCAGCATTTT.

The chain joins TRBV5-1 to TRBJ2-7, with 8 bases aligning to TRBD1. Per the germline V gene, CDR1 is SGHRS and CDR2 is YFSETQ. This CDR3 contains 14 residues. V was clipped by 1 base and J by 6 bases; unmatched bases: 6. For the CDR3, the DNA is TGCGCCAGCAGCTTGACCGGACAGGGACTCGAGCAGTACTTC. Amino acids: CASSLTGQGLEQYF.

This chain uses TRBV4-1 with TRBJ2-2; 9 bases are shared with TRBD1. Germline CDR1 MGHRA, CDR2 YSYEKL. The J segment lost 4 bases and the V segment lost 2 bases, leaving 5 bases of the junction unmatched. This CDR3 comprises 16 residues. This CDR3 reads CASSQLGQGVTGELFF. CDR3 in DNA: TGCGCCAGCAGCCAACTGGGACAGGGTGTCACCGGGGAGCTGTTTTTT.

This CDR3 reads CASSQVGLRGGQETQYF. The CDR3 region has the DNA TGCGCCAGCAGCCAGGTGGGACTGCGAGGAGGTCAAGAGACCCAGTACTTC. The rearrangement joins TRBV4-1 to TRBJ2-5; D may be TRBD2 (6 bases). Trimming removed 3 bases at V and 2 bases at J, with 19 bases between. This CDR3 comprises 17 residues. Looked up from germline, CDR1 is MGHRA and CDR2 is YSYEKL.

The chain carries TRBV19 and TRBJ2-5; 7 bases match TRBD1. The germline CDR1 and CDR2 sequences are LNHDA and SQIVND (reference sequence). With 4 bases clipped from V and 5 bases from J, the junction kept 4 bases outside the gene matches. This CDR3 has 13 amino acids. Written as DNA, the CDR3 is TGTGCCAGTAGTAAACTGACAGGGGAGACCCAGTACTTC. Protein product: CASSKLTGETQYF.

The V gene is TRBV6-1, the J gene TRBJ2-3; 9 bases agree with TRBD2. Germline values: CDR1 MNHNS, CDR2 SASEGT. The CDR3 sequence is 17 residues long. Unmatched junction bases numbered 11, after V lost 3 bases and J lost 4 bases. The CDR3 DNA sequence: TGTGCCAGCAGTGATTGGGGTAGCGGGAGTTACGCAGATACGCAGTATTTT. It is translated as CASSDWGSGSYADTQYF.

This sequence joins TRBV10-3 and TRBJ2-4, with D unresolved. This CDR3 is built from 13 residues. Germline V gene sequence: CDR1 ENHRY, CDR2 SYGVKD. Deletions cut 8 bases from V and 3 bases from J, with 11 bases between. CDR3 DNA: TGTGCCATCGGGCAGTATGGCAAAAACATTCAGTACTTC. This translates into CAIGQYGKNIQYF.

The J gene is TRBJ1-4, the V gene TRBV15, with D uncertain. V was trimmed by 0 bases and J by 0 bases, leaving 11 bases between them. The CDR3 is 17 amino acids. CDR1 and CDR2 from the germline V gene are LNHNV and YYDKDF (reference sequence). CDR3: CATSRDRWASTNEKLFF. The DNA for the CDR3 is TGTGCCACCAGCAGAGATCGGTGGGCCTCAACTAATGAAAAACTGTTTTTT.

The rearrangement links TRBV28 to TRBJ1-3, with D perhaps TRBD1 (6 bases). Trimming cost V 4 bases and J 0 bases, with 7 bases left between them. CDR1 is MDHEN, CDR2 SYDVKM, per germline. CDR3 length equals 14 residues. The CDR3 DNA is TGTGCCAGCAGTTGGACAGCCTCTGGAAACACCATATATTTT. This sequence encodes CASSWTASGNTIYF.